This T cell receptor (beta chain) appears in the sequencing data of a study of radiation and T cells in renal cell carcinoma. The CDR3 runs to 16 residues. J lost 4 bases, V lost 3 bases, and 7 bases had no gene match. CDR1 SGHVS and CDR2 FQNEAQ come from the germline V gene. About this clone: Antigen specificity is unknown.

Noted time point: blood 2 weeks post-SBRT. Treatment noted: 15 Gy SBRT to primary tumor, nephrectomy 4 weeks later. The patient's renal cell carcinoma had clear cell pathology. The study's findings and limits: Without pretreatment biopsies, baseline tumor clonotype presence was undetermined. In blood, top tumor clones expanded by 2 weeks, shrinking by 4.

The data were produced by immunoSEQ multiplex PCR, yet TCRdb's version contains in-frame clones alone and is incomplete. The table records just over 150,000 clones, around 90% of them present only once. The starting material was blood, obtained from a patient whose treatment included radiotherapy and nephrectomy. V usage is TRBV7-8 and J usage is TRBJ2-2; TRBD1 matches 8 bases. The sequence came from a woman aged 45 to 65 with renal cell carcinoma. The CDR3 DNA is TGTGCCAGCAGCTTCTTAACAGGGGGTGGCACCGGGGAGCTGTTTTTT. This encodes CASSFLTGGGTGELFF.